This paragraph covers one T cell receptor (beta chain) sequence. Antigen unknown. The sample belongs to a study of CD8 T cells in Susac syndrome. Regarding the study as a whole: Within total CD8+ repertoires, sixteen Susac-specific public clones were found, and within CD8+ TEMRA repertoires, 4 or 5.

An input of about 0.5 to 1 ug of RNA was subjected to reverse transcription using random hexamers. Via MiXCR, TCRdb re-called the immunoSEQ multiplex PCR reads, giving one row per CDR3 protein. The table lists about 53,000 distinct CDR3 sequences, over 90% of them singletons. This clonotype originated in a human donor with Susac syndrome. Sequenced input: CD8+ T cells from PBMCs.

CDR3 loop: CSVEDHSLSSYEQYF. CDR3 in DNA: TGCAGCGTTGAAGACCATAGTTTGTCCTCCTACGAGCAGTACTTC. V and J are TRBV29-1 and TRBJ2-7; D not certain. There are 15 residues in the CDR3. Germline V gene data show CDR1 as SQVTM and CDR2 as ANQGSEA. Trimming took off 0 bases at V and 0 bases at J, with 12 bases between the two ends.